This T cell receptor (beta chain) was captured in a study of monozygotic twins with inflammatory bowel disease. Study-level results: The co-twins with IBD showed lower TCRbeta diversity (inverse Simpson) than their healthy siblings. Especially where disease activity was present, IBD patients had fewer clonotypes in common with others than healthy twins did. Subtypes among T cells remained indistinguishable.

Details on this clonotype: The antigen remains unidentified.

Blood was drawn once per donor, and each sample measured about 2.3 ml. TCRdb re-called the 5' RACE reads; every CDR3 protein appears as one record, without DNA. The repertoire table contains around 370,000 distinct CDR3 sequences. The V gene's germline CDR1 is DFQATT and CDR2 SNEGSKA (reference sequence). This CDR3 region has 14 residues. Sequences were obtained from blood. The rearrangement joins TRBV20-1 to TRBJ2-7; TCRdb picks TRBD1, but there is no DNA to check that call. The receptor was isolated from a human donor with ulcerative colitis or Crohn's disease, or a healthy co-twin of an affected twin (not recorded which). The CDR3 loop reads CSASPGTNSHEQYF.